This entry lists 6 T cell receptor beta chains sequenced from one sample in a study of T cell repertoires in cytomegalovirus infection. One entry per CDR3 protein, called by TCRdb with MiXCR from the reads. The sample records around 290,000 distinct CDR3 sequences, about 25% being singletons. Specimen: PBMCs. The source of these receptors is a human donor in good health (CMV status not recorded). Some clones in this sample may be carry-over from other donors' samples.

This clonotype was recorded at least ten times. The chain couples TRBV7-8 to TRBJ1-1; no clear D gene. The CDR3 is made up of 12 amino acids. Germline V CDR1 and CDR2: SGHVS, FQNEAQ. Trimming took 0 bases from V and 7 from J, leaving 6 bases between them. CDR3 amino acids: CASSLAWGEAFF. CDR3 DNA: TGTGCCAGCAGCTTAGCCTGGGGTGAAGCTTTCTTT. Full variable domain (rest looked up from reference TRBV7-8 and TRBJ1-1): GAGVSQSPRYKVAKRGQDVALRCDPISGHVSLFWYQQALGQGPEFLTYFQNEAQLDKSGLPSDRFFAERPEGSVSTLKIQRTQQEDSAVYLCASSLAWGEAFFGQGTRLTVV.

CDR3 region: CASREGHRNEKLFF. DNA for the CDR3: TGTGCCAGCAGAGAGGGGCACAGAAATGAAAAACTGTTTTTT. V usage is TRBV28 and J usage is TRBJ1-4; possibly TRBD1 for D (5 bases). The CDR3 covers 14 residues. The V gene lost 6 bases and the J gene lost 5 bases, with 13 bases spanning the gap. Germline V gene sequence: CDR1 MDHEN, CDR2 SYDVKM.

Many counts were recorded for this clonotype. The chain couples TRBV7-2 to TRBJ2-2, with 8 bases fitting TRBD1. The CDR3 length is 16 residues. CDR1 and CDR2 (germline): SGHTA, FQGNSA. J gave up 1 base and V 2 bases, and 3 bases lay outside the gene matches. CDR3 coding DNA: TGTGCCAGCAGCTTAAGACAGGGGAGGAACACCGGGGAGCTGTTTTTT. Its translation is CASSLRQGRNTGELFF. The entire variable domain, with the rest obtained from reference TRBV7-2 and TRBJ2-2, is as follows: GAGVSQSPSNKVTEKGKDVELRCDPISGHTALYWYRQSLGQGLEFLIYFQGNSAPDKSGLPSDRFSAERTGGSVSTLTIQRTQQEDSAVYLCASSLRQGRNTGELFFGEGSRLTVL.

The J gene is TRBJ1-5, the V gene TRBV7-2, with D possibly TRBD1 on 5 matching bases. Trimming stripped 11 bases from V and 1 base from J, with 18 bases between. Germline values: CDR1 SGHTA, CDR2 FQGNSA. This CDR3 contains 15 residues. In DNA form, the CDR3 reads TGTGCCCCCGCAACTCCACACAGGAGCAATCAGCCCCAGCATTTT. Protein sequence: CAPATPHRSNQPQHF.

This clonotype was counted ten times or more. In DNA form, the CDR3 reads TGTGCCAGCAGCCCCCTTGGCCAGTCTGGGGCCAACGTCCTGACTTTC. Translated: CASSPLGQSGANVLTF. The J gene is TRBJ2-6, the V gene TRBV7-8; D is undetermined. The germline V gene has CDR1 SGHVS and CDR2 FQNEAQ. This CDR3 has 16 amino acids. With 5 bases removed from V and 1 base from J, the gap between germline ends came to 12 bases. Together with reference TRBV7-8 and TRBJ2-6, the CDR3 gives the full variable domain: GAGVSQSPRYKVAKRGQDVALRCDPISGHVSLFWYQQALGQGPEFLTYFQNEAQLDKSGLPSDRFFAERPEGSVSTLKIQRTQQEDSAVYLCASSPLGQSGANVLTFGAGSRLTVL.

This clonotype has more than one count but fewer than ten. The V and J genes are TRBV7-9 and TRBJ2-1; 14 nucleotides align to TRBD2. The V gene's germline CDR1 is SEHNR and CDR2 FQNEAQ (reference sequence). The CDR3 runs to 17 residues. V lost 5 bases to trimming and J lost 5 bases; unmatched junction nucleotides: 8. The CDR3 sequence: CASSPTSGRALDNEQFF. DNA of the CDR3: TGTGCCAGCAGCCCGACTAGCGGGAGGGCCCTCGACAATGAGCAGTTCTTC. Supplemented by reference TRBV7-9 and TRBJ2-1, the full variable domain reads DTGVSQNPRHKITKRGQNVTFRCDPISEHNRLYWYRQTLGQGPEFLTYFQNEAQLEKSRLLSDRFSAERPKGSFSTLEIQRTEQGDSAMYLCASSPTSGRALDNEQFFGPGTRLTVL.